Listed here are 14 T cell receptor beta chains from one sample, sequenced in a study of CD8 T cells in ankylosing spondylitis. Study-wide results and caveats: Blood from ankylosing spondylitis patients appeared to carry a characteristic roughly 8-variant TCR beta motif.

TCRdb re-called the 5' RACE reads with MiXCR, one entry per CDR3 protein. The table has about 540,000 distinct CDR3 sequences, roughly 12% seen once; the top ten hold around 7%. Their antigen targets remain unknown. Input material: blood, either unsorted or a sorted T cell fraction (not recorded which). These receptors originate from a male donor with ankylosing spondylitis.

The chain combines TRBV11-1 with TRBJ2-3, with TRBD2 identical over 10 bases. The ends lost 2 bases at V and 1 base at J; junction bases unmatched: 9. Germline V gene lookup returns CDR1 SGHAT and CDR2 FQDESV (reference sequence). The CDR3 sequence is 18 residues long. The CDR3 bases are TGTGCCAGCAGCTTATTATATGCGGGGACTAGCGGCACAGATACGCAGTATTTT. This sequence encodes CASSLLYAGTSGTDTQYF.

This clonotype was found many times. CDR3 bases: TGTGCCAGCAGTCATTCCGACAGGGCCCACGAGCAGTACGTC. Translation gives CASSHSDRAHEQYV. This chain uses TRBV12-3 or TRBV12-4 with TRBJ2-7, with 7 bases matching TRBD1. This CDR3 comprises 14 residues. The ends lost 5 bases at V and 5 bases at J; junction bases unmatched: 9.

The rearrangement joins TRBV4-2 to TRBJ2-7; 10 nucleotides line up with TRBD2. Per germline, CDR1 LGHNA and CDR2 YNFKEQ. V gave up 1 base and J gave up 4 bases; unmatched junction bases: 10. The CDR3 spans 17 residues. The CDR3 nucleotides are TGTGCCAGCAGCCAAGCGGCACTAGCGGGATTCCGGTACGAGCAGTACTTC. This encodes CASSQAALAGFRYEQYF.

The V and J genes are TRBV20-1 and TRBJ1-1, with TRBD1 as a possible D gene (6 bases). V shed 3 bases and J shed 7 bases, with 21 bases lying between them. This CDR3 spans 15 amino acids. Germline V lookup: CDR1 DFQATT, CDR2 SNEGSKA (reference sequence). The CDR3 bases are TGCAGTGCTAGTGAAGGGAAAGGGGGGTGGGATGAAGCTTTCTTT. Translated, it gives CSASEGKGGWDEAFF.

This clonotype was recorded at least ten times. The V gene is TRBV10-2, the J gene TRBJ2-7; maybe TRBD2 (6 bases). In germline, CDR1 is WSHSY, CDR2 SAAADI. V shed 10 bases and J shed 2 bases, with 15 bases lying between them. The CDR3 contains 13 residues. The CDR3 protein is CAISGTGTYEQYF. Here the CDR3 DNA reads TGCGCCATTTCCGGGACTGGGACCTACGAGCAGTACTTC.

This clonotype was recorded a few times. The chain uses TRBV24-1 and TRBJ1-5; the match to TRBD1 covers 9 bases. CDR3 length: 16 residues. Germline V gene lookup returns CDR1 KGHDR and CDR2 SFDVKD. Unmatched junction bases numbered 3, after V lost 2 bases and J lost 2 bases. The CDR3 DNA follows: TGTGCCACCAGTGATTCCGGGACAGGGCGCAATCAGCCCCAGCATTTT. Translated: CATSDSGTGRNQPQHF.

The chain employs TRBV5-1 and TRBJ2-7, with D possibly being TRBD1 (7 bases). Trimming cost V 6 bases and J 2 bases, with 18 bases left between them. The CDR3 is made up of 15 amino acids. Looked up from germline, CDR1 is SGHRS and CDR2 is YFSETQ. The CDR3 DNA reads as TGCGCCAGCACTCCTACAGGCAGGGGGGCCTACGAGCAGTACTTC. It specifies CASTPTGRGAYEQYF.

This clonotype was detected a few times. CDR3 region: CASSFGKFYEQYF. For the CDR3, the DNA is TGTGCCAGCAGCTTTGGGAAGTTCTACGAGCAGTACTTC. The chain links TRBV5-6 to TRBJ2-7; D remains ambiguous. CDR1 is SGHDT, CDR2 YYEEEE, per germline. The CDR3 contains 13 residues. V gave up 2 bases and J gave up 3 bases, with 9 bases separating them.

This chain uses TRBV4-2 with TRBJ2-5, with D hard to call. V lost 0 bases and J lost 2, with 7 bases in between. CDR3 length: 14 amino acids. Germline CDR1 LGHNA, CDR2 YNFKEQ. DNA for the CDR3: TGTGCCAGCAGCCAAGATATCAGTCAAGAGACCCAGTACTTC. Protein sequence: CASSQDISQETQYF.

This clonotype was counted only a few times. V gene TRBV7-9 combines with J gene TRBJ2-1; no reliable D call. This CDR3 has 14 amino acids. Trimming took 5 bases from V and 6 from J, leaving 14 bases between them. Per germline, CDR1 SEHNR and CDR2 FQNEAQ (reference sequence). The CDR3 DNA reads TGTGCCAGCAGCCCAGCCTGGATAGCCAATGAGCAGTTCTTC. Its translation is CASSPAWIANEQFF.

The rearrangement joins TRBV24-1 to TRBJ2-6; D is uncertain. V was trimmed by 7 bases and J by 4 bases, leaving 16 bases between them. The CDR3 is 16 amino acids. Germline values: CDR1 KGHDR, CDR2 SFDVKD. The CDR3 DNA is TGTGCCACCAGCCAGAGCCCCTCTTCGGGGGCCAACGTCCTGACTTTC. It is translated as CATSQSPSSGANVLTF.

This clonotype was seen a handful of times. CDR3 coding DNA: TGTGCCAGCACCTACGATAAGGTAGCTTACGAGCAGTACTTC. Translation: CASTYDKVAYEQYF. The chain carries TRBV12-3 or TRBV12-4 and TRBJ2-7; D is ambiguous. V lost 7 bases, J lost 4 bases, and 17 bases lay in between. This CDR3 has 14 residues.

The chain combines TRBV2 with TRBJ1-1; D is ambiguous. V lost 4 bases and J lost 4, with 10 bases in between. This CDR3 is built from 13 residues. The germline gives CDR1 SNHLY, CDR2 FYNNEI. The CDR3 DNA follows: TGTGCCAGCAGTGCTGAATCCCGCACTGAAGCTTTCTTT. It yields the protein CASSAESRTEAFF. Filled out from reference TRBV2 and TRBJ1-1, the complete variable domain reads EPEVTQTPSHQVTQMGQEVILRCVPISNHLYFYWYRQILGQKVEFLVSFYNNEISEKSEIFDDQFSVERPDGSNFTLKIRSTKLEDSAMYFCASSAESRTEAFFGQGTRLTVV.

The chain couples TRBV5-8 to TRBJ2-1; 9 nucleotides align to TRBD2. Unmatched junction bases numbered 6, after V lost 1 base and J lost 1 base. Germline CDR1 is SGHTS and CDR2 is YDEGEE. The CDR3 runs to 17 residues. CDR3 nucleotides: TGTGCCAGCAGCTTGTTTGGCGGGAGGGGATCCTACAATGAGCAGTTCTTC. Translation: CASSLFGGRGSYNEQFF.